This TCR beta chain was found in a study of metastatic and nonmetastatic thyroid tumors. CDR3 size: 12 residues. CDR1 MNHNS and CDR2 SASEGT come from the germline V gene. V was shortened by 6 bases and J by 3 bases, with 9 bases between the two germline ends. This clone has more than one count but fewer than ten. Through MiXCR, TCRdb re-clonotyped the PCR reads. The sample consists of around 35,000 clones, 15% to 20% of them appearing once. No treatment of any kind had been given to any patient before thyroid surgery. The source is a female donor with papillary thyroid cancer or a benign thyroid nodule (not recorded which). Some clones in this sample may be carry-over from other donors' samples. Sequencing used blood. The chain employs TRBV6-1 and TRBJ2-7, with no clear D. The CDR3 bases are TGTGCCAGCAGAGGGCCCGACTACGAGCAGTACTTC. Translating it yields CASRGPDYEQYF.